The sequence of this T cell receptor beta chain was determined in a study of T cell responses to AZD1222 COVID-19 vaccine. Turning to the study itself: Pooled samples include second doses given at about 4 or 12 weeks.

The germline CDR1 and CDR2 sequences are SGHTA and FQGNSA. V lost 1 base and J lost 6; bases outside the gene matches: 2. The CDR3 extends over 14 amino acids. Repertoires were generated with immunoSEQ multiplex PCR, while TCRdb's copy carries only in-frame clones and drops some. The sample lists roughly 110,000 clones; roughly 90% were seen once. General study findings and limits: With dominance at 160-218 and 743-854, vaccine-associated CD4 TCRs spanned spike. Donors were largely white British and mainly female; clonal diversity was possibly underestimated.

As to this clone: As yet, its antigen is unknown.

This chain joins TRBV7-2 and TRBJ2-2, with 7 bases lining up with TRBD1. Sample: peripheral blood, taken on day 0 of AZD1222 vaccination. This clonotype originated in an adult in good health. CDR3 loop: CASSLVGGPGELFF. For the CDR3, the DNA is TGTGCCAGCAGCTTAGTAGGGGGCCCCGGGGAGCTGTTTTTT.